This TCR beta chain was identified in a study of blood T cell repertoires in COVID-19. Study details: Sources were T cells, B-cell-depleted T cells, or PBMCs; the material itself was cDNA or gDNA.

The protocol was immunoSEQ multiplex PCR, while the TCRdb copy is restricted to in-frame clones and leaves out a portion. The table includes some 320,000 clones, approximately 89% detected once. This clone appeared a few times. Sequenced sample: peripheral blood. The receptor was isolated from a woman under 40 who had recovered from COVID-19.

The CDR3 here is CASSPNRENTEAFF. The DNA of the CDR3 is TGTGCCAGCTCACCGAACAGGGAGAACACTGAAGCTTTCTTT. The rearrangement joins TRBV18 to TRBJ1-1; D may be TRBD1 (6 bases). Germline V CDR1 and CDR2: KGHSH, LQKENI. The CDR3 has 14 amino acids. V lost 3 bases to trimming and J lost 1 base, with 9 bases between them.